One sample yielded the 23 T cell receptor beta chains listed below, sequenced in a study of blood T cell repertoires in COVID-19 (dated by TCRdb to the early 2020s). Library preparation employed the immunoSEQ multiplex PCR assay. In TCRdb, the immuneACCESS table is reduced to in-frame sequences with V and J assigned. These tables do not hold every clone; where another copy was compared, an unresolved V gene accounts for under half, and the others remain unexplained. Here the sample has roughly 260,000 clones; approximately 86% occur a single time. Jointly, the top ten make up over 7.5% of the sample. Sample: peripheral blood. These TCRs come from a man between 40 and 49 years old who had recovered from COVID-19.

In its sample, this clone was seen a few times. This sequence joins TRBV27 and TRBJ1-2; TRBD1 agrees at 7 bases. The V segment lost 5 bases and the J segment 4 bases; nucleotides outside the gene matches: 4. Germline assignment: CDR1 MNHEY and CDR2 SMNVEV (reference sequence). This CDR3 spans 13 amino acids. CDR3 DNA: TGTGCCAGCAGTACCCCAGGGGGCTATGGCTACACCTTC. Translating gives CASSTPGGYGYTF.

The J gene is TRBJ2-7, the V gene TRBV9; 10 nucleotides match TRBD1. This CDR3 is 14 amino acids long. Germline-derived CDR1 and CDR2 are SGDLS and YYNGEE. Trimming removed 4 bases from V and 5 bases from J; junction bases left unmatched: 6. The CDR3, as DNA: TGTGCCAGCAGCCCAAGACAGGGGGCGGACGAGCAGTACTTC. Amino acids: CASSPRQGADEQYF. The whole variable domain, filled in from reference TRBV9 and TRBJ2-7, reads DSGVTQTPKHLITATGQRVTLRCSPRSGDLSVYWYQQSLDQGLQFLIQYYNGEERAKGNILERFSAQQFPDLHSELNLSSLELGDSALYFCASSPRQGADEQYFGPGTRLTVT.

CDR3 bases: TGCAGTGCTCGGACTTATTACGAGCAGTACTTC. This encodes CSARTYYEQYF. This chain links TRBV20-1 with TRBJ2-7, with D maybe TRBD2 (5 bases). Trimming shortened V by 5 bases and J by 4 bases, and 9 bases separated the two germline ends. This CDR3 is built from 11 residues. Germline CDR1 reads DFQATT; CDR2 reads SNEGSKA (reference sequence).

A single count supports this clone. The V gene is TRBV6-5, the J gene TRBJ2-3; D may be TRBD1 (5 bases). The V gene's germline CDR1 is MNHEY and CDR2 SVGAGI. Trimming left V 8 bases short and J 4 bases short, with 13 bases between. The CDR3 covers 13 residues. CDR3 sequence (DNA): TGTGCCAGCGTCGTTCTAGGGGCAGATACGCAGTATTTT. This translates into CASVVLGADTQYF.

The CDR3 region has the DNA TGTGCCAGCAGCATAAGGACAGACGATATCTATGGCTACACCTTC. Translation: CASSIRTDDIYGYTF. The chain is built from TRBV7-9 and TRBJ1-2; TRBD1 is a possible D gene (6 bases). The CDR3 is made up of 15 amino acids. The V end lost 5 bases, the J end lost 4 bases, and 17 bases lay between the germline ends. Germline CDR1 SEHNR, CDR2 FQNEAQ (reference sequence).

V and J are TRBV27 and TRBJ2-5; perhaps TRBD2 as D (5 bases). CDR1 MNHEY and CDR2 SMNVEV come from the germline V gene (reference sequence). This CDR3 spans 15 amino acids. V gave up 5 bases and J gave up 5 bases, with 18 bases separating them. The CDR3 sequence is CASSMYSGKGETQYF. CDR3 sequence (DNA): TGTGCCAGCAGTATGTATTCGGGGAAGGGTGAGACCCAGTACTTC.

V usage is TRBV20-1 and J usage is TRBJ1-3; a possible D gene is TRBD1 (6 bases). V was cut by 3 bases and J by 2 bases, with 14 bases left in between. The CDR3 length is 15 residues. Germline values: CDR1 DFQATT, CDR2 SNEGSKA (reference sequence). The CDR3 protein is CSASPLTGTGNTIYF. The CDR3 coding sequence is TGCAGTGCTAGTCCCCTTACAGGGACTGGAAACACCATATATTTT.

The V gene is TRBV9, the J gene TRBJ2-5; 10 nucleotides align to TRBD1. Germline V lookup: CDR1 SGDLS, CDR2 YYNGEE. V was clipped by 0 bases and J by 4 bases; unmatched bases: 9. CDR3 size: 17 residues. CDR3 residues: CASSVDATGGIRETQYF. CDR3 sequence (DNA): TGTGCCAGCAGCGTAGATGCGACAGGGGGCATTCGAGAGACCCAGTACTTC.

The CDR3, as DNA: TGTGCCAGCAGCCCCCTGGGTAGGGGGAGATTGCGGAATGAGCAGTTCTTC. It codes for CASSPLGRGRLRNEQFF. This chain joins TRBV7-9 and TRBJ2-1; the D gene is possibly TRBD1 (6 bases). The CDR3 spans 17 residues. The germline V gene encodes CDR1 SEHNR and CDR2 FQNEAQ (reference sequence). V lost 5 bases and J lost 7, with 24 bases in between.

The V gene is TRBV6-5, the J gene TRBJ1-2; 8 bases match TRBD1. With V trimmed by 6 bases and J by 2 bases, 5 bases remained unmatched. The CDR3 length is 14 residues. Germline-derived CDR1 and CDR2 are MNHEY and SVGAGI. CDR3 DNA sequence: TGTGCCAGCAGGCGGGACAGGCAAAACTATGGCTACACCTTC. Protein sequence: CASRRDRQNYGYTF.

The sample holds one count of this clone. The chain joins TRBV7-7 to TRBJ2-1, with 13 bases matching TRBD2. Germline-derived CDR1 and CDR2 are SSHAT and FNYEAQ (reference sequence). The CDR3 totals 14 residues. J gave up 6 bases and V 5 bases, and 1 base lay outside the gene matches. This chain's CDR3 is CASSRLAGGNEQFF. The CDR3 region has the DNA TGTGCCAGCAGCAGACTAGCGGGGGGCAATGAGCAGTTCTTC.

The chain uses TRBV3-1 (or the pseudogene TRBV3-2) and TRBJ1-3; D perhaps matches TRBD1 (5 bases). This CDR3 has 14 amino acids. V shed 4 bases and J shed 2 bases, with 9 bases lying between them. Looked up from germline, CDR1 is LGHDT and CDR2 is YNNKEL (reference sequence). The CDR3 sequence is CASSPTVAGNTIYF. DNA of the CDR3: TGTGCCAGCAGCCCGACAGTCGCTGGAAACACCATATATTTT.

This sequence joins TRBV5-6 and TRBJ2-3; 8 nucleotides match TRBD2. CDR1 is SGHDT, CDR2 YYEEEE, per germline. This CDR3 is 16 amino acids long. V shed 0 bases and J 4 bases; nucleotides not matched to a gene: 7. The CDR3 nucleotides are TGTGCCAGCAGCTTGGGACTAGCGTTCAGGGCAGATACGCAGTATTTT. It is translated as CASSLGLAFRADTQYF.

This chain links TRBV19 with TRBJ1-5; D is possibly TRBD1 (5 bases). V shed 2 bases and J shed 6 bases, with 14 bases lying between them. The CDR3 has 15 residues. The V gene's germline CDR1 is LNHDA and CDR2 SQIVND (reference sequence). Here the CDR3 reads CASSISSGWGQPQHF. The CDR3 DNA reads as TGTGCCAGTAGTATATCGTCAGGGTGGGGTCAGCCCCAGCATTTT.

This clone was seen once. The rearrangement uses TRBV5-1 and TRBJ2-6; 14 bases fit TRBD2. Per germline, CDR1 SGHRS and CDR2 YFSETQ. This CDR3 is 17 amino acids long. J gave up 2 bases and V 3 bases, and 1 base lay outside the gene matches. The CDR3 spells CASSSGLAGAGANVLTF. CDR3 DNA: TGCGCCAGCAGCTCGGGACTAGCGGGAGCTGGGGCCAACGTCCTGACTTTC.

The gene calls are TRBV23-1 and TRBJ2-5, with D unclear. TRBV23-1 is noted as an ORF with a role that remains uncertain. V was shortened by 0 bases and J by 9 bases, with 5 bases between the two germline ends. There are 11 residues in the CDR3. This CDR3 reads CASSQSSAQYF. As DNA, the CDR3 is TGCGCCAGCAGTCAATCGTCGGCCCAGTACTTC.

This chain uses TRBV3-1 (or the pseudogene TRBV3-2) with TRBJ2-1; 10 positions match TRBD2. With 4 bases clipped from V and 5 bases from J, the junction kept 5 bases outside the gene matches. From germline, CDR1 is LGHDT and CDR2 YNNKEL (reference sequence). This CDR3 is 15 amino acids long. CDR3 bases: TGTGCCAGCAGCCTGCAAGGACTAGCGGACAATGAGCAGTTCTTC. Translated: CASSLQGLADNEQFF.

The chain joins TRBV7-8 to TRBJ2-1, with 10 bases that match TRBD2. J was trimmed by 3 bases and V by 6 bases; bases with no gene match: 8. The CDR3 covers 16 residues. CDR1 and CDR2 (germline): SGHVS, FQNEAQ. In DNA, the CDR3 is TGTGCCAGCAGTCCTGATAGCGGGAGGAGCTACAATGAGCAGTTCTTC. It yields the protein CASSPDSGRSYNEQFF. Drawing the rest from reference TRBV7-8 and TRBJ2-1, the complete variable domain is GAGVSQSPRYKVAKRGQDVALRCDPISGHVSLFWYQQALGQGPEFLTYFQNEAQLDKSGLPSDRFFAERPEGSVSTLKIQRTQQEDSAVYLCASSPDSGRSYNEQFFGPGTRLTVL.

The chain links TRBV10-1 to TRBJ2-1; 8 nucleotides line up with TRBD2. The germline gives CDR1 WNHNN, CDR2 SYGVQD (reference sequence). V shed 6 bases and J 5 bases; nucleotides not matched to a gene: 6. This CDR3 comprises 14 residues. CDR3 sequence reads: CASSYGLANNEQFF. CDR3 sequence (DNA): TGCGCCAGCAGCTATGGACTAGCCAACAATGAGCAGTTCTTC.

CDR3 sequence reads: CASSLALSPTNEKLFF. The CDR3 DNA follows: TGTGCCAGCAGCTTAGCCCTATCCCCAACTAATGAAAAACTGTTTTTT. The chain uses TRBV7-9 and TRBJ1-4; D is unclear. CDR3 length: 16 residues. Germline V gene data show CDR1 as SEHNR and CDR2 as FQNEAQ (reference sequence). V was pared by 0 bases and J by 0 bases, with 8 bases between.

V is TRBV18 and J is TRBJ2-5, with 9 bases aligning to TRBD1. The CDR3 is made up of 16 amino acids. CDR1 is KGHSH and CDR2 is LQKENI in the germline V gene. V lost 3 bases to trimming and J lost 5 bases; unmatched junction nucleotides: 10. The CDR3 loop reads CASSPLGQGFQETQYF. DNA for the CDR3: TGTGCCAGCTCACCCCTCGGACAGGGGTTTCAGGAGACCCAGTACTTC.

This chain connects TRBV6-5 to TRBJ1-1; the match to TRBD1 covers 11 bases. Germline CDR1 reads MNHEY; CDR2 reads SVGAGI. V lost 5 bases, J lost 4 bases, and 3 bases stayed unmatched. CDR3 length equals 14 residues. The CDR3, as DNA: TGTGCCAGCAGTCGTGGGACAGGGGGCACTGAAGCTTTCTTT. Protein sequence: CASSRGTGGTEAFF.

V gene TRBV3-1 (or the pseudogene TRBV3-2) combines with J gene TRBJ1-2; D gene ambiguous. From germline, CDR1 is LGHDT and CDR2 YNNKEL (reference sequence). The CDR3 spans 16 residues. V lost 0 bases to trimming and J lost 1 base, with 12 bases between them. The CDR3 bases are TGTGCCAGCAGCCAAGATTCAGGAACTCGTAACTATGGCTACACCTTC. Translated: CASSQDSGTRNYGYTF.